These T cell receptor beta chains were read from a single sample in a study of cytomegalovirus exposure and HLA in healthy donors. Using immunoSEQ multiplex PCR, the repertoire was profiled, and TCRdb retains in-frame clones only, with some absent. Among about 95,000 clones listed, about four fifths were seen once. Sequenced: PBMCs. The receptors shown here come from a man aged 25 to 40 in good health and CMV-seropositive. The CDR3 runs from the conserved cysteine through the conserved F or W. A D gene is named only where the DNA matches it firmly. Only some rows state a clone size, as once, few, many or a class for expanded clones.

size: .; J: TRBJ2-7; D: TRBD1; V: TRBV4-1; CDR3: CASSPLPTFNRGLAYEQYF
size: once; J: TRBJ2-7; D: .; V: TRBV18; CDR3: CASSPLIRESQGEQYF
size: .; J: TRBJ1-1; D: .; V: TRBV21-1; CDR3: CASSKITEAFF
size: .; J: TRBJ2-7; D: TRBD2; V: TRBV7-9; CDR3: CASSLFLAGEGEQYF
size: .; J: TRBJ2-1; D: TRBD2; V: TRBV28; CDR3: CAASEAGGSGVYNEQFF
size: .; J: TRBJ2-7; D: .; V: TRBV5-1; CDR3: CASSLWSPNHEQYF
size: .; J: TRBJ1-2; D: TRBD1; V: TRBV6-4; CDR3: CASSSTGGNGYTF
size: .; J: TRBJ2-7; D: .; V: TRBV5-6; CDR3: CASSLEGVEQYF
size: .; J: TRBJ1-1; D: .; V: TRBV11-3; CDR3: CASDAGKGAFF
size: .; J: TRBJ2-1; D: TRBD2; V: TRBV11-3; CDR3: CASSYSGRDFNEQFF
size: .; J: TRBJ2-7; D: TRBD2; V: TRBV28; CDR3: CASRYYAGGSYEQYF
size: .; J: TRBJ2-3; D: .; V: TRBV15; CDR3: CATRGRRLTDTQYF
size: .; J: TRBJ1-5; D: .; V: TRBV6-6; CDR3: CASGSTQGIYQPQHF
size: .; J: TRBJ2-3; D: .; V: TRBV19; CDR3: CASSSRGVADTQYF
size: once; J: TRBJ1-1; D: TRBD1; V: TRBV7-9; CDR3: CASSLRDRVNEAFF
size: .; J: TRBJ1-2; D: TRBD1; V: TRBV7-9; CDR3: CASSPSDRASYGYTF
size: .; J: TRBJ1-1; D: .; V: TRBV5-1; CDR3: CASTQDGGISTEAFF
size: .; J: TRBJ2-7; D: TRBD1; V: TRBV4-1; CDR3: CASSHISGQGYEQYF
size: .; J: .; D: TRBD2; V: TRBV18; CDR3: CASSGTSGRPSSYEQYF
size: .; J: TRBJ2-7; D: .; V: TRBV10-1; CDR3: CASSDVAVPLEQYF
size: .; J: TRBJ2-1; D: .; V: TRBV4-3; CDR3: CASSRGDEQFF
size: few; J: TRBJ2-3; D: TRBD2; V: TRBV5-6; CDR3: CASSYSGLAGGTDTQYF
size: .; J: TRBJ2-1; D: TRBD1; V: TRBV19; CDR3: CASSRRTGQNEQFF
size: .; J: TRBJ1-2; D: .; V: TRBV27; CDR3: CASSPRGDLYGYTF
size: .; J: TRBJ1-5; D: TRBD1; V: TRBV10-2; CDR3: CASSGQGDQPQHF
size: .; J: TRBJ2-3; D: .; V: TRBV29-1; CDR3: CSVTGDVEYF
size: .; J: TRBJ1-2; D: .; V: TRBV28; CDR3: CASSHRETYGYTF
size: .; J: TRBJ2-7; D: TRBD1; V: TRBV6-5; CDR3: CASSYPPGQGFSEQYF
size: .; J: TRBJ2-5; D: TRBD1; V: TRBV2; CDR3: CASSVGTAQETQYF
size: .; J: TRBJ2-5; D: .; V: TRBV2; CDR3: CASRNLNF
size: few; J: TRBJ1-4; D: .; V: TRBV5-4; CDR3: CASSFQGTNEKLFF
size: .; J: .; D: .; V: TRBV27; CDR3: CASSWAGGTYEQYF
size: .; J: TRBJ2-7; D: TRBD1; V: TRBV30; CDR3: CACGTVTYEQYF
size: once; J: TRBJ2-7; D: TRBD2; V: TRBV28; CDR3: CASSFPGTSGRSSLYEQYF
size: .; J: TRBJ1-4; D: TRBD1; V: TRBV2; CDR3: CASSWTGAVNEKLFF